This T cell receptor beta chain comes out of a study of technical replicates of blood from a handful of donors. Method: immunoSEQ multiplex PCR; TCRdb's copy keeps in-frame clones and lacks some. The top ten clones hold roughly 0.21% of a sample with tens of thousands of clones, 95% to 97% of them seen once. A word on this clone: This same CDR3 is encoded by further DNA sequences in the sample.

The CDR3 sequence is 13 residues long. The germline V and J ends were trimmed by 0 bases and 6 bases, with 6 bases remaining between them. CDR1 SGHRS and CDR2 YFSETQ come from the germline V gene. Material: T cells isolated from PBMCs. The chain uses TRBV5-1 and TRBJ1-4; D not certain. This receptor was identified in a human donor in good health. Here the CDR3 reads CASSLVTDEKLFF. The CDR3 DNA reads as TGCGCCAGCAGCTTGGTAACAGATGAAAAACTGTTTTTT.